One and the same sample provided the 8 T cell receptor beta chains below, sequenced in a study of blood T cells in healthy people across ages. With a J-beta primer mix and a sample-barcoded 5' primer, a second PCR ran 7 to 11 cycles. TCRdb fed the 5' RACE reads into MiXCR, producing one record per CDR3 protein. Among approximately 800,000 distinct CDR3 sequences listed, about 59% were seen once. The source material was blood. Every receptor here comes from a man aged 25 to 45 in good health.

This clonotype has a single count. The V call is TRBV12-3 or TRBV12-4, the J call TRBJ2-7; 7 nucleotides match TRBD2. The end of the DNA fits TRBJ2-5 better, so the J call may be wrong. This CDR3 spans 13 amino acids. The CDR3 here is CASRATSRETQYF. As DNA, the CDR3 is TGTGCCAGCCGGGCGACTAGCCGGGAGACCCAGTACTTC.

This clonotype has only a few counts. The rearrangement joins TRBV4-2 to TRBJ1-4; tentatively, D is TRBD1 (6 bases). The CDR3 has 15 amino acids. Germline V gene lookup returns CDR1 LGHNA and CDR2 YNFKEQ. V was shortened by 0 bases and J by 3 bases, with 8 bases between the two germline ends. The DNA of the CDR3 is TGTGCCAGCAGCCAAGAAGGGGGGTCTAATGAAAAACTGTTTTTT. Protein product: CASSQEGGSNEKLFF.

This clonotype was seen a single time. This chain joins TRBV7-2 and TRBJ2-1, with D possibly called TRBD1 or TRBD2 (5 bases each). The CDR3 sequence is 15 residues long. In germline, CDR1 is SGHTA, CDR2 FQGNSA. Trimming took off 4 bases at V and 3 bases at J, with 13 bases between the two ends. CDR3 in DNA: TGTGCCAGCAGCTCCTTGTGGGGACGCTACAATGAGCAGTTCTTC. Amino acids: CASSSLWGRYNEQFF.

The chain is built from TRBV20-1 and TRBJ2-3; D perhaps matches TRBD1 (6 bases). Germline V CDR1 and CDR2: DFQATT, SNEGSKA (reference sequence). V dropped 6 bases and J dropped 2 bases, with 15 bases sitting between them. CDR3 length: 14 residues. The CDR3 here is CSASEGGYTDTQYF. The CDR3, as DNA: TGCAGTGCCTCAGAAGGGGGTTACACAGATACGCAGTATTTT.

This clonotype was seen a few times. The genes are TRBV9 and TRBJ1-2; the D gene is possibly TRBD1 (5 bases). CDR1 SGDLS and CDR2 YYNGEE come from the germline V gene. The CDR3 spans 15 residues. V was clipped by 4 bases and J by 5 bases, with 18 bases between them. The CDR3, as DNA: TGTGCCAGCAGCCTGGGGCAAGGCGGGGGATATGGCTACACCTTC. Translated: CASSLGQGGGYGYTF.

This chain connects TRBV10-3 to TRBJ1-2; 7 bases map to TRBD1. J lost 2 bases, V lost 5 bases, and 5 bases had no gene match. CDR1 and CDR2 (germline): ENHRY, SYGVKD. There are 14 residues in the CDR3. CDR3 region: CAISLDRHNYGYTF. The CDR3, as DNA: TGTGCCATCAGTCTGGACAGGCACAACTATGGCTACACCTTC.

The rearrangement links TRBV6-5 to TRBJ1-1; D is ambiguous. V lost 0 bases to trimming and J lost 1 base, with 12 bases between them. CDR3 length: 16 residues. Per germline, CDR1 MNHEY and CDR2 SVGAGI. The CDR3 DNA reads as TGTGCCAGCAGTTACTCGCATGGGAGAGGGAACACTGAAGCTTTCTTT. This sequence encodes CASSYSHGRGNTEAFF.

V is TRBV20-1 and J is TRBJ2-5, with 8 positions matching TRBD2. Germline-derived CDR1 and CDR2 are DFQATT and SNEGSKA (reference sequence). Trimming removed 5 bases from V and 5 bases from J; junction bases left unmatched: 10. The CDR3 totals 14 residues. CDR3 sequence reads: CSAPGLGILETQYF. The CDR3, as DNA: TGCAGTGCTCCGGGACTAGGCATTTTGGAGACCCAGTACTTC.